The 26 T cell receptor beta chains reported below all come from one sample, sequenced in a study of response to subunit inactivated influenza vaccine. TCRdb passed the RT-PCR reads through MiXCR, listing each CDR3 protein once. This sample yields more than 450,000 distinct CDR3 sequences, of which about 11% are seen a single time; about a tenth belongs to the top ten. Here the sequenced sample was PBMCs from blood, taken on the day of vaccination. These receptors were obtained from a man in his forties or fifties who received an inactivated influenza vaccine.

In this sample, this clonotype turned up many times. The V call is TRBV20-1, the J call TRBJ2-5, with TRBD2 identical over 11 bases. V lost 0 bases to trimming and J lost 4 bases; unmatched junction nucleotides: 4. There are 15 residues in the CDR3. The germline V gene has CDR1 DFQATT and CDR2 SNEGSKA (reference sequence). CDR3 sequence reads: CSAREGSGRAETQYF. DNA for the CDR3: TGCAGTGCTAGAGAGGGTAGCGGGAGGGCAGAGACCCAGTACTTC.

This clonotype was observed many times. The CDR3, as DNA: TGCGCCAGCAATAAGGGGGGTTATCAGCCCCAGCATTTT. Its protein product is CASNKGGYQPQHF. The rearrangement joins TRBV10-2 to TRBJ1-5; the D gene is possibly TRBD1 (6 bases). The length of the CDR3 is 13 residues. Per the germline V gene, CDR1 is WSHSY and CDR2 is SAAADI. V lost 7 bases to trimming and J lost 5 bases, with 12 bases between them.

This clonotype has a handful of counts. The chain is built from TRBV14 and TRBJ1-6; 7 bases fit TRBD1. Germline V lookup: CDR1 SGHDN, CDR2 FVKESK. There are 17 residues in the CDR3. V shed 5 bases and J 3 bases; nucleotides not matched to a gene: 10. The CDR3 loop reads CASSSPGQAVYNSPLHF. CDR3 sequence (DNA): TGTGCCAGCAGCTCCCCCGGACAGGCTGTCTATAATTCACCCCTCCACTTT.

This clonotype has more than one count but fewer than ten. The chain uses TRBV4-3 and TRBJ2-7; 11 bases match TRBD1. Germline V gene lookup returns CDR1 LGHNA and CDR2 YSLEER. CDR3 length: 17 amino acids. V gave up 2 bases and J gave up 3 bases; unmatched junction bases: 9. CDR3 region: CASSQSLGGTGGYEQYF. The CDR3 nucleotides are TGCGCCAGCAGCCAATCGCTCGGCGGGACAGGGGGCTACGAGCAGTACTTC.

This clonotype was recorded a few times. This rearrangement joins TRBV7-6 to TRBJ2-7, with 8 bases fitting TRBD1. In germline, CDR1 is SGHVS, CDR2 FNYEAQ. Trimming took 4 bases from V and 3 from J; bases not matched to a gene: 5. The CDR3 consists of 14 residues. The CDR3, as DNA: TGTGCCAGCAGCTCCGCCGGGACAGGCTACGAGCAGTACTTC. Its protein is CASSSAGTGYEQYF. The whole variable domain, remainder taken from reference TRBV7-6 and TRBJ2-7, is GAGVSQSPRYKVTKRGQDVALRCDPISGHVSLYWYRQALGQGPEFLTYFNYEAQQDKSGLPNDRFSAERPEGSISTLTIQRTEQRDSAMYRCASSSAGTGYEQYFGPGTRLTVT.

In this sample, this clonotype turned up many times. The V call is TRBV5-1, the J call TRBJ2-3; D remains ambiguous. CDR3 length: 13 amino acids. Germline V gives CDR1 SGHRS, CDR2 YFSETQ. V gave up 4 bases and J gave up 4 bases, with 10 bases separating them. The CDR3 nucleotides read TGCGCCAGCAGCACATCAAATCCAGATACGCAGTATTTT. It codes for CASSTSNPDTQYF.

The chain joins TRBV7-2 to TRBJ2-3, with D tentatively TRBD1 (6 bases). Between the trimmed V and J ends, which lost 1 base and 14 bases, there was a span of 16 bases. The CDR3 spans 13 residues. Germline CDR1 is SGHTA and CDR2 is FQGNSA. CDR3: CASSLESQGGAYF. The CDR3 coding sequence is TGTGCCAGCAGCTTAGAATCACAGGGTGGGGCGTATTTT.

CDR3 nucleotides: TGTGCCAGCAGCCAAGACTCTCGAGCGGGAGCTGAGCAGTTCTTC. Amino acids: CASSQDSRAGAEQFF. The chain recombines TRBV7-2 with TRBJ2-1; 8 bases align to TRBD2. With 5 bases clipped from V and 9 bases from J, the junction kept 12 bases outside the gene matches. CDR1 SGHTA and CDR2 FQGNSA come from the germline V gene. The CDR3 sequence is 15 residues long.

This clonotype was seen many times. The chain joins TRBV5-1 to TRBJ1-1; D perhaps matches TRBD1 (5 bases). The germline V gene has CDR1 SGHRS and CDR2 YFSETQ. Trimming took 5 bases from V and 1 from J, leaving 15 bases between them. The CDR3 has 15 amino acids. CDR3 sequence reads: CASRHTGTQNTEAFF. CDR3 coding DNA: TGCGCCAGCAGACATACCGGGACCCAGAACACTGAAGCTTTCTTT.

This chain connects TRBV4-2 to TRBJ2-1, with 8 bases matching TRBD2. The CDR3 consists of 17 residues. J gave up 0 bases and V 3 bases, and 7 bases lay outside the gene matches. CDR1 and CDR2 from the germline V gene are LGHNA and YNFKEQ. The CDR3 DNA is TGTGCCAGCAGCCAGACGGGGGGGGACTCCTCCTACAATGAGCAGTTCTTC. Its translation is CASSQTGGDSSYNEQFF.

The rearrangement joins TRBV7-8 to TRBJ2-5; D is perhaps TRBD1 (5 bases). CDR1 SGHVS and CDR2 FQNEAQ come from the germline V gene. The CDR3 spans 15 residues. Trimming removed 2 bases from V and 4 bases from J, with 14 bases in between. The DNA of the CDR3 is TGTGCCAGCAGCTTATCCGAAGGGGTGGGAGAGACCCAGTACTTC. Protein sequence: CASSLSEGVGETQYF.

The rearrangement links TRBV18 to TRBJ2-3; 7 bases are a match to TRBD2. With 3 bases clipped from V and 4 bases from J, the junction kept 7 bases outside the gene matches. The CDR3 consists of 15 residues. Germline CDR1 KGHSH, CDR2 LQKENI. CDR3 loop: CASSPWREPPDTQYF. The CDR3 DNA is TGTGCCAGCTCACCCTGGCGGGAGCCGCCAGATACGCAGTATTTT.

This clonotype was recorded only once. DNA of the CDR3: TGCAGCGCCCGACTAGCGACGATCAATGAGCAGTTCTTC. Translated: CSARLATINEQFF. The chain employs TRBV29-1 and TRBJ2-1; TRBD2 matches at 8 bases. V shed 7 bases and J 6 bases; nucleotides not matched to a gene: 8. The CDR3 has 13 amino acids. CDR1 SQVTM and CDR2 ANQGSEA come from the germline V gene.

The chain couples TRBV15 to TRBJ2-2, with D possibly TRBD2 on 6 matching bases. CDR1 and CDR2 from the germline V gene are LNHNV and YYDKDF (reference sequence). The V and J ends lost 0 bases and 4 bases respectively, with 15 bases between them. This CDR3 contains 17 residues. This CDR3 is CATSRDYAGMTTGELFF. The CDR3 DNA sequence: TGTGCCACCAGCAGAGATTACGCGGGAATGACCACCGGGGAGCTGTTTTTT.

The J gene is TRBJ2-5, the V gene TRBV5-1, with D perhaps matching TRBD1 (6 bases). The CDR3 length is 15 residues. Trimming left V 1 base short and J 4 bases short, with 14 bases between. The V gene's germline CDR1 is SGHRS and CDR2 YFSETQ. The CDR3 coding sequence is TGCGCCAGCAGCTTGCAGGGGCAAGCGGCAGAGACCCAGTACTTC. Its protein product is CASSLQGQAAETQYF. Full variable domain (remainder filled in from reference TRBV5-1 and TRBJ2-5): KAGVTQTPRYLIKTRGQQVTLSCSPISGHRSVSWYQQTPGQGLQFLFEYFSETQRNKGNFPGRFSGRQFSNSRSEMNVSTLELGDSALYLCASSLQGQAAETQYFGPGTRLLVL.

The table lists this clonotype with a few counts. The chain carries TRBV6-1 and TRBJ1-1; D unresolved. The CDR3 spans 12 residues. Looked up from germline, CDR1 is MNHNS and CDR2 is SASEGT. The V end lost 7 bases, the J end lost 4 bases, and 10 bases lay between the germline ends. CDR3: CASTPPATEAFF. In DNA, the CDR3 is TGTGCCAGCACCCCGCCTGCCACTGAAGCTTTCTTT.

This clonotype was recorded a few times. CDR3 region: CASSQGGKSGLAGVYEQFF. The CDR3 nucleotides are TGCGCCAGCAGCCAGGGAGGGAAATCGGGACTAGCGGGAGTATATGAGCAGTTCTTC. The genes are TRBV4-3 and TRBJ2-1, with 14 positions matching TRBD2. This CDR3 comprises 19 residues. Germline assignment: CDR1 LGHNA and CDR2 YSLEER. Losses at the gene ends were 3 bases for V and 8 bases for J; bases not matched to a gene: 15.

The CDR3, as DNA: TGTGCCAGCAGTTTCAACTACCAAGAGACCCAGTACTTC. The encoded protein is CASSFNYQETQYF. This sequence joins TRBV12-3 or TRBV12-4 and TRBJ2-5; D gene unclear. The CDR3 loop spans 13 amino acids. V was pared by 3 bases and J by 0 bases, with 5 bases between.

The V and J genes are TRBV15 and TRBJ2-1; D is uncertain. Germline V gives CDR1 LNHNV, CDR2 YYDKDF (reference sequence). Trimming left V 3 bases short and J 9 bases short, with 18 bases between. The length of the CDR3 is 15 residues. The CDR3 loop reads CATSSDPGGSSEQFF. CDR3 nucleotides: TGTGCCACCAGCAGCGACCCCGGCGGCAGTAGTGAGCAGTTCTTC.

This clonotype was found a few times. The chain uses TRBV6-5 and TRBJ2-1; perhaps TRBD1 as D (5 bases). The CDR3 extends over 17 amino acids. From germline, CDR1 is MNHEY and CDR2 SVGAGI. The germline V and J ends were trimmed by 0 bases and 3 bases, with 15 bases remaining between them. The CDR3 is CASSYSFQGRFYNEQFF. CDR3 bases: TGTGCCAGCAGTTACTCTTTCCAGGGAAGATTCTACAATGAGCAGTTCTTC.

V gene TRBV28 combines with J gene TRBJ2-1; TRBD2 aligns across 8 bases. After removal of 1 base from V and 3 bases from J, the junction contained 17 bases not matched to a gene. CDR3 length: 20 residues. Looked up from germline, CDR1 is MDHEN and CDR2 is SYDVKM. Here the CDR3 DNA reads TGTGCCAGCAGTTTATACCTCAGGACTAGCACCGAGGATCTCTACAATGAGCAGTTCTTC. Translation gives CASSLYLRTSTEDLYNEQFF.

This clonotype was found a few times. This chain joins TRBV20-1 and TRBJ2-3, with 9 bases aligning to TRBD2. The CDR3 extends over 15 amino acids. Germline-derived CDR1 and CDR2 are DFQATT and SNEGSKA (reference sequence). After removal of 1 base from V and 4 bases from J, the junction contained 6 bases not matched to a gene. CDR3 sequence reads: CSARVFSGSADTQYF. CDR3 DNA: TGCAGTGCTAGAGTATTTAGCGGGAGTGCAGATACGCAGTATTTT.

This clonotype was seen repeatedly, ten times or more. As DNA, the CDR3 is TGTGCCAGCAGCGCCGGGACAGGGGACTTTCTTAGCAATCAGCCCCAGCATTTT. As protein: CASSAGTGDFLSNQPQHF. This chain connects TRBV7-4 to TRBJ1-5; 10 bases agree with TRBD1. CDR3 length: 18 amino acids. V shed 5 bases, J shed 0 bases, and the junction held 10 bases outside the gene matches. CDR1 is SGHVT, CDR2 SQSDAQ, per germline.

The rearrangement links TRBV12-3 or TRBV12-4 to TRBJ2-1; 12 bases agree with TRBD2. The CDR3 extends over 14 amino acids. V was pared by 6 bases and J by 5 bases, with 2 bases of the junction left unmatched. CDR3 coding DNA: TGTGCCAGCAGACTAGCGGGGGGCCACAATGAGCAGTTCTTC. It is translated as CASRLAGGHNEQFF.

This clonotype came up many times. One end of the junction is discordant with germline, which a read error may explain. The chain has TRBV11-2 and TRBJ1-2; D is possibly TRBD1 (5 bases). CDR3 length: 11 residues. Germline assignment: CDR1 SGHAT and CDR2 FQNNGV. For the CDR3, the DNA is TGTGCCAGCAGCTTAGTGACCGGGACCTCCTTC. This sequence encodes CASSLVTGTSF. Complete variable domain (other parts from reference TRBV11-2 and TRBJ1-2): EAGVAQSPRYKIIEKRQSVAFWCNPISGHATLYWYQQILGQGPKLLIQFQNNGVVDDSQLPKDRFSAERLKGVDSTLKIQPAKLEDSAVYLCASSLVTGTSFGSGTRLTVV.

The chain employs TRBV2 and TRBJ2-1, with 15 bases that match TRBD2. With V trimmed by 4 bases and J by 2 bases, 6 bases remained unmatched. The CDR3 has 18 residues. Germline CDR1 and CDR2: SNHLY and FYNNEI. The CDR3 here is CASSVLGLAGGTYNEQFF. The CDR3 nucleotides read TGTGCCAGCAGTGTCTTGGGACTAGCGGGGGGTACCTACAATGAGCAGTTCTTC.